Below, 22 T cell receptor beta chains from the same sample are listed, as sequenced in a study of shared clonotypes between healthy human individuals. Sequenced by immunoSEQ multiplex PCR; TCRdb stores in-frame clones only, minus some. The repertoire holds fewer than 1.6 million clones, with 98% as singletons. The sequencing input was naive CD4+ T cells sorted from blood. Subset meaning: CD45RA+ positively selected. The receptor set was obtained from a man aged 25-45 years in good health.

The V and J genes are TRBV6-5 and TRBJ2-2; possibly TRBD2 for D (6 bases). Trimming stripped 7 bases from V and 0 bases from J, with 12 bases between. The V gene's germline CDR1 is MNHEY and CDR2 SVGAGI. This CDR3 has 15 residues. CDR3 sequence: CASKWTNTNTGELFF. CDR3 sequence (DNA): TGTGCCAGCAAATGGACTAACACGAACACCGGGGAGCTGTTTTTT.

The CDR3 DNA reads as TGTGCCAGCAGCGTAGCTCCCTACTACACAGATACGCAGTATTTT. Translating it yields CASSVAPYYTDTQYF. The chain combines TRBV9 with TRBJ2-3; no definite D call. The CDR3 extends over 15 amino acids. Trimming took off 0 bases at V and 2 bases at J, with 10 bases between the two ends. CDR1 and CDR2 from the germline V gene are SGDLS and YYNGEE.

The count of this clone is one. The chain's CDR3 is CASSPGRGVPGELFF. CDR3 DNA sequence: TGTGCCAGCAGCCCGGGACGAGGGGTACCCGGGGAGCTGTTTTTT. This chain joins TRBV7-7 and TRBJ2-2; possibly TRBD1 or TRBD2 for D (5 bases each). Trimming pared 5 bases from V and 6 bases from J, leaving 16 bases between. The CDR3 spans 15 residues. The germline V gene has CDR1 SSHAT and CDR2 FNYEAQ (reference sequence).

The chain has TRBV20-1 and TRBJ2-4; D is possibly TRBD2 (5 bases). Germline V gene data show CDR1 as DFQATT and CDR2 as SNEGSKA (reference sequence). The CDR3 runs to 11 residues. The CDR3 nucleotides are TGCAGCCCGGGATCCAAAAACATTCAGTACTTC. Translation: CSPGSKNIQYF.

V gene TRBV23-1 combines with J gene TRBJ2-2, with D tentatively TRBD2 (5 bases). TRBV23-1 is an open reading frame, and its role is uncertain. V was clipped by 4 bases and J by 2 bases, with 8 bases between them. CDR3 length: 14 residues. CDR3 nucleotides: TGCGCCAGCAGTCTGGCGGGTAACACCGGGGAGCTGTTTTTT. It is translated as CASSLAGNTGELFF.

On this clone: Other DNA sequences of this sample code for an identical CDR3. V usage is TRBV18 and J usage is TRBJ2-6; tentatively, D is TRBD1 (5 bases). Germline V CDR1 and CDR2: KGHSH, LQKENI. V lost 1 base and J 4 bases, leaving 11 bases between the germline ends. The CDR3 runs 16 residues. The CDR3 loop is CASSPLGGAGANVLTF. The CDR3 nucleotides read TGTGCCAGCTCACCACTCGGTGGGGCCGGGGCCAACGTCCTGACTTTC.

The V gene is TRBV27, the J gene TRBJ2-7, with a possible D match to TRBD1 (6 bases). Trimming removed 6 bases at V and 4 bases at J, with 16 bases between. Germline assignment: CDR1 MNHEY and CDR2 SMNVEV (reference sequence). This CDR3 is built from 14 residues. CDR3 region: CASSRGTPAYEQYF. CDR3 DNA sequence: TGTGCCAGCAGCAGAGGGACACCGGCTTACGAGCAGTACTTC.

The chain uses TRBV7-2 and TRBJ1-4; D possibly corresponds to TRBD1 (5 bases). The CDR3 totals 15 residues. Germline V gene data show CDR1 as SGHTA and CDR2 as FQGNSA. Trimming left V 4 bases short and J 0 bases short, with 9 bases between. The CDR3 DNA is TGTGCCAGCAGCTCAGGACAAGCAACTAATGAAAAACTGTTTTTT. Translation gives CASSSGQATNEKLFF. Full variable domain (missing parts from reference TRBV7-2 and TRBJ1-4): GAGVSQSPSNKVTEKGKDVELRCDPISGHTALYWYRQSLGQGLEFLIYFQGNSAPDKSGLPSDRFSAERTGGSVSTLTIQRTQQEDSAVYLCASSSGQATNEKLFFGSGTQLSVL.

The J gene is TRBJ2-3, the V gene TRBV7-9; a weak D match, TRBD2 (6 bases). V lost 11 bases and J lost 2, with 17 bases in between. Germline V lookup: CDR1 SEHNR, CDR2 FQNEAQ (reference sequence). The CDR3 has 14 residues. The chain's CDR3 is CAPGRAGSTDTQYF. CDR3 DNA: TGTGCCCCTGGACGGGCGGGGTCCACAGATACGCAGTATTTT.

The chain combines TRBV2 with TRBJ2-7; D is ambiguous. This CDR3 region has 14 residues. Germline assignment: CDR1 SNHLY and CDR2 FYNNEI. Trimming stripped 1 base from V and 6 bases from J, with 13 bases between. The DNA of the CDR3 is TGTGCCAGCAGTGAAGGTGTTGTTCCGGGCGAGCAGTACTTC. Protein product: CASSEGVVPGEQYF. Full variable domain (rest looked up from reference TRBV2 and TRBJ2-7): EPEVTQTPSHQVTQMGQEVILRCVPISNHLYFYWYRQILGQKVEFLVSFYNNEISEKSEIFDDQFSVERPDGSNFTLKIRSTKLEDSAMYFCASSEGVVPGEQYFGPGTRLTVT.

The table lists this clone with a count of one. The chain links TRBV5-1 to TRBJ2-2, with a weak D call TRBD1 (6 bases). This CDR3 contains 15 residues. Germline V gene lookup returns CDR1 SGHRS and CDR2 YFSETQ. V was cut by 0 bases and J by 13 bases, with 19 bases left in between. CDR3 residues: CASSLENPQTGLLFF. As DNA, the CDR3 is TGCGCCAGCAGCTTGGAAAATCCCCAAACAGGGTTGCTGTTTTTT.

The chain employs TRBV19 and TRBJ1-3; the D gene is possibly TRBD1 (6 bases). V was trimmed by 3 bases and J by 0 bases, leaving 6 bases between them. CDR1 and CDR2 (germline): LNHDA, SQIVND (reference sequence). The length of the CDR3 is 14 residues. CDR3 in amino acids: CASSMDSSGNTIYF. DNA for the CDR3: TGTGCCAGTAGTATGGACAGCTCTGGAAACACCATATATTTT.

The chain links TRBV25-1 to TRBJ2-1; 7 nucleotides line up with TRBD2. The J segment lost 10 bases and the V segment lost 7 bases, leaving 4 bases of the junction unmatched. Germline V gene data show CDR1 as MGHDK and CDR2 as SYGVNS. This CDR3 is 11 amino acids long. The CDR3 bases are TGTGCCAGCACACAACTAGCGGAGCAGTTCTTC. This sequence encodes CASTQLAEQFF.

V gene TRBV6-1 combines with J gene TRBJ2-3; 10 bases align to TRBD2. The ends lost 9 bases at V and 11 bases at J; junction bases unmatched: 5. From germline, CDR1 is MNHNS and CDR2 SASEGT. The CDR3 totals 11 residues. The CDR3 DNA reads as TGTGCCAGTCGTCTAGCGGGGGAGCAGTATTTT. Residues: CASRLAGEQYF.

CDR3 residues: CASSPGQHPILYEQYF. The CDR3 DNA follows: TGTGCCAGCTCGCCGGGACAGCACCCTATCCTCTACGAGCAGTACTTC. The V gene is TRBV18, the J gene TRBJ2-7; 7 bases are a match to TRBD1. After removal of 6 bases from V and 3 bases from J, the junction contained 14 bases not matched to a gene. The germline gives CDR1 KGHSH, CDR2 LQKENI. The CDR3 length is 16 residues. Supplemented by reference TRBV18 and TRBJ2-7, the full variable domain reads NAGVMQNPRHLVRRRGQEARLRCSPMKGHSHVYWYRQLPEEGLKFMVYLQKENIIDESGMPKERFSAEFPKEGPSILRIQQVVRGDSAAYFCASSPGQHPILYEQYFGPGTRLTVT.

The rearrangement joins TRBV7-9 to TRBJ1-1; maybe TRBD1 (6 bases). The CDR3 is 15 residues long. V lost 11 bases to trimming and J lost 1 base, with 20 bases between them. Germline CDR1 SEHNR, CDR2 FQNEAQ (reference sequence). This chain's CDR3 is CAYTGTGQENTEAFF. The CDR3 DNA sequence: TGTGCCTACACAGGGACGGGGCAGGAGAACACTGAAGCTTTCTTT.

The CDR3 DNA reads TGTGCCAGCAGTGAAGCTCTTTCTAGCGACCAAGAGACCCAGTACTTC. Protein sequence: CASSEALSSDQETQYF. The genes are TRBV2 and TRBJ2-5, with D possibly TRBD2 on 6 matching bases. Germline CDR1 is SNHLY and CDR2 is FYNNEI. The CDR3 spans 16 residues. V lost 0 bases to trimming and J lost 0 bases, with 11 bases between them.

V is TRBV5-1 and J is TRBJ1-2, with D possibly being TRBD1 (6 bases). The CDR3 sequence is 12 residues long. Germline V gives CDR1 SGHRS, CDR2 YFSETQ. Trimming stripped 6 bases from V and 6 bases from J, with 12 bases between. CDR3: CASTGQRDGYTF. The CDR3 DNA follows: TGCGCCAGCACTGGACAGCGTGATGGCTACACCTTC.

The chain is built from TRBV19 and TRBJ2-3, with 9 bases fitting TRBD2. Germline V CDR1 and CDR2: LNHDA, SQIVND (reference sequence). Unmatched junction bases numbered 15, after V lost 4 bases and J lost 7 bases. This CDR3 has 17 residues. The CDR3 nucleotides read TGTGCCAGTAGTAAGGTGAGGCTAGCGGGAAGCGCCTATACGCAGTATTTT. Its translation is CASSKVRLAGSAYTQYF.

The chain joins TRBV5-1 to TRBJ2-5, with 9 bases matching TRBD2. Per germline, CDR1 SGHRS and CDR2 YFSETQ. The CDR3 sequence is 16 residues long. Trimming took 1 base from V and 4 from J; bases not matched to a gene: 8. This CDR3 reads CASSLFAGGPGETQYF. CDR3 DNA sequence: TGCGCCAGCAGCTTGTTCGCGGGAGGGCCGGGAGAGACCCAGTACTTC.

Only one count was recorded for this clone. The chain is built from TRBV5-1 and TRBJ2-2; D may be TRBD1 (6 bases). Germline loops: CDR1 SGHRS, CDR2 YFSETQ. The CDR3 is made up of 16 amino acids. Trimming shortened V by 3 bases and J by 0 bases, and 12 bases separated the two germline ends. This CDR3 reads CASSSDRLSNTGELFF. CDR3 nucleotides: TGCGCCAGCAGCTCTGACAGGCTTTCGAACACCGGGGAGCTGTTTTTT.

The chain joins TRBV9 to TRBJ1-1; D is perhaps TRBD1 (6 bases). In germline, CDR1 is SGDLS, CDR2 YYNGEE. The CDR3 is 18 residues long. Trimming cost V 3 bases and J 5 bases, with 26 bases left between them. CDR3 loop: CASSDEEGIQGSRTEAFF. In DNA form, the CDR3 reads TGTGCCAGCAGCGACGAAGAAGGGATCCAGGGGTCGCGTACTGAAGCTTTCTTT.